A selection of T cell receptor beta chains follows, all from one sample in a study of blood T cell repertoires in COVID-19. Method: immunoSEQ multiplex PCR; TCRdb's copy keeps in-frame clones and lacks some. The data show a few hundred thousand clones, under 90% seen once. The source material was PBMCs or T cells enriched from blood (not recorded which). The receptor source for this set is a woman under 40 who had recovered from COVID-19. The CDR3 runs from the conserved cysteine through the conserved F or W. A D gene is named only where the DNA matches it firmly. The size field is filled for only some rows; it gives once, few, many or a size class.

-,-,TRBV5-1,TRBJ1-1,TGCGCCAGCAGCTCGGGAGGTCAGGCGACTCTAACGGAAGCTTTCTTT,CASSSGGQATLTEAFF
-,-,TRBV5-5,TRBJ1-2,TGTGCCAGCAGCTTGGTGCCAGGGGATTTAGTCTTGGGTGGCTACACCTTC,CASSLVPGDLVLGGYTF
TRBD1,-,TRBV7-9,TRBJ1-2,TGTGCCACCGCGGGACAGGCCCTTTTCGACGGCTACACCTTC,CATAGQALFDGYTF
-,once,TRBV11-2,TRBJ2-2,TGTGCCAGCAGCTCCTTCCGGGATTTTCATACCGGGGAGCTGTTTTTT,CASSSFRDFHTGELFF
TRBD1,-,TRBV18,TRBJ2-1,TGTGCCAGCTCACCTTCCGGGACAGGGGATTCCAATGAGCAGTTCTTC,CASSPSGTGDSNEQFF
-,once,TRBV11-2,TRBJ2-1,TGTGCCAGCAGCGCCAGACTAGGGGAGCAGTTCTTC,CASSARLGEQFF
TRBD1,-,TRBV6-5,TRBJ1-1,TGTGCCAGCGGCAGAGACAGGGGGCACACTGAAGCTTTCTTT,CASGRDRGHTEAFF
-,-,TRBV9,TRBJ1-3,TGTGCCAGCAGCGTAGCCAGTGGTGGAAACACCATATATTTT,CASSVASGGNTIYF
-,-,TRBV9,TRBJ2-1,TGTGCCAGCAGCGTAGAGCGGAGCTCCTACAATGAGCAGTTCTTC,CASSVERSSYNEQFF
-,-,TRBV9,TRBJ1-1,TGTGCCAGCAGCCCAGTGGGACTGGCGAACACTGAAGCTTTCTTT,CASSPVGLANTEAFF
-,-,TRBV7-8,TRBJ1-4,TGTGCCAGCAGCTTAGGTCCGGGGGAGATAGAAAAACTGTTTTTT,CASSLGPGEIEKLFF
TRBD2,-,TRBV10-3,TRBJ2-7,TGTGCCATCAGTGGACTAGCGGGGGGACGGGGCTACGAGCAGTACTTC,CAISGLAGGRGYEQYF
-,-,TRBV19,TRBJ1-5,TGTGCCACCCAACCCAGGTTCAGGGGCCGACCAAGCAATCAGCCCCAGCATTTT,CATQPRFRGRPSNQPQHF
-,-,TRBV18,TRBJ1-3,TGTGCCAGCTCACCTGGGCAACAGAGCTCTGGAAACACCATATATTTT,CASSPGQQSSGNTIYF
-,once,TRBV9,TRBJ1-3,TGTGCCAGCAGCCCCGGGGGATGGGAGGCAAACACCATATATTTT,CASSPGGWEANTIYF
TRBD1,-,TRBV18,TRBJ1-3,TGTGCCAGCTCACTACAGGGGTCCGGAAACACCATATATTTT,CASSLQGSGNTIYF
-,-,TRBV9,TRBJ2-2,TGTGCCAGCAACCGGGAGACCGGGGAGCTGTTTTTT,CASNRETGELFF
TRBD1,-,TRBV7-9,TRBJ1-2,TGTGCCAGCAGCCCCCAGGGGGTTCGTGGACCCTATGGCTACACCTTC,CASSPQGVRGPYGYTF
TRBD1,-,TRBV24-1,TRBJ1-1,TGTGCCACCAGTGATTCCCACCTATCCGGGACAGGGGGCACTGAAGCTTTCTTT,CATSDSHLSGTGGTEAFF
TRBD1,-,TRBV9,TRBJ2-2,TGTGCCAGCAGCGTCAGGGGACAGGGATCCACCGGGGAGCTGTTTTTT,CASSVRGQGSTGELFF
-,-,TRBV19,TRBJ2-7,TGTGCCAGTAGTATACTGGGGCAGCAGTACGAGCAGTACTTC,CASSILGQQYEQYF
TRBD1,-,TRBV27,TRBJ1-2,TGTGCCAGCAGTTGGGGACAGGGGTACAGCTATGGCTACACCTTC,CASSWGQGYSYGYTF
-,-,TRBV5-4,TRBJ1-2,TGTGCCAGCAGCCCATTTCCGGGAAATGGCTACACCTTC,CASSPFPGNGYTF
TRBD1,-,TRBV19,TRBJ1-5,TGTGCCAGTAGTGAGTTTCGGCCAGGGGGAGTGGGCAATCAGCCCCAGCATTTT,CASSEFRPGGVGNQPQHF
-,-,TRBV28,TRBJ1-2,TGTGCCAGCAGTCCTACAGACAGATTCTATGGCTACACCTTC,CASSPTDRFYGYTF
TRBD1,-,TRBV15,TRBJ1-5,TGTGCCACCAGGGGAACGGGACAGGGGGCGGCGGAGGGTCAGCCCCAGCATTTT,CATRGTGQGAAEGQPQHF
TRBD1,once,TRBV6-5,TRBJ1-1,TGTGCCAGCAGTACCCCCGGACAGGGGGCGGATGAAGCTTTCTTT,CASSTPGQGADEAFF
TRBD2,once,TRBV5-1,TRBJ2-1,TGCGCCAGCAGCTTGCCCGGGACTAGCGGGGACAATGAGCAGTTCTTC,CASSLPGTSGDNEQFF
-,-,TRBV9,TRBJ2-2,TGTGCCAGCAGCGGACGGGAGTTCCCCGGGGAGCTGTTTTTT,CASSGREFPGELFF
TRBD2,-,TRBV9,TRBJ2-1,TGTGCCAGCAGCGTAGGTACCAGCGGGAGACTGAATGAGCAGTTCTTC,CASSVGTSGRLNEQFF
-,-,TRBV6-1,TRBJ1-1,TGTGCCAGCAGTGATATGGGGAGGGGCACTGAAGCTTTCTTT,CASSDMGRGTEAFF